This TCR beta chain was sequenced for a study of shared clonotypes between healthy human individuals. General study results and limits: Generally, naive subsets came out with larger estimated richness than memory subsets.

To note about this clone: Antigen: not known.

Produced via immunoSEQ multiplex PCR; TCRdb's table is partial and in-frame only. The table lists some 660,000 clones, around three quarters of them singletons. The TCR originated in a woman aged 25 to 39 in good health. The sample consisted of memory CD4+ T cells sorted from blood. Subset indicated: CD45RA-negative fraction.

The CDR3 spells CASSPLPDGTEAFF. The CDR3 DNA reads TGTGCCAGCTCACCACTCCCCGACGGCACTGAAGCTTTCTTT. The chain combines TRBV18 with TRBJ1-1; no reliable D call. V was pared by 1 base and J by 4 bases, with 10 bases between. Per germline, CDR1 KGHSH and CDR2 LQKENI. The CDR3 contains 14 residues.